The clone carrying this TCR beta chain was picked up a small number of times. Its antigen remains unknown. This sample stems from a study of vaccination and CD4 T cells after COVID-19. About the study: Overlapping spike peptides of SARS-CoV-2, HCoV-NL63, HCoV-OC43 and HCoV-229E stimulated the cells.

V shed 2 bases and J shed 7 bases, with 8 bases lying between them. The CDR3 sequence is 12 residues long. From germline, CDR1 is MDHEN and CDR2 SYDVKM. The Oncomine TCR Beta short-read assay sequenced DNA from cultured CD4+ T cells. Genomic DNA was taken out of cultured CD4+ T cells by extraction. TCRdb reprocessed the PCR reads via MiXCR and lists one record per CDR3 protein. Altogether some 7,800 distinct CDR3 sequences are present, about 30% being singletons, with the ten largest covering roughly an eighth. Noted treatment: roughly ten-day PBMC culture with coronavirus spike peptide pools or control peptides (ViraFEST assay). During the years 2011-2018, before the COVID-19 pandemic, the unexposed donor's CD4+ T cells were collected.

V and J are TRBV28 and TRBJ1-1, with a tentative D call TRBD1 (5 bases). This clonotype originated in a human donor in good health. Sequences were obtained from CD4+ T cells from blood, cultured in vitro. The CDR3 region has the DNA TGTGCCAGCAGTTTAGGGACGGGTGAAGCTTTCTTT. Amino acid sequence: CASSLGTGEAFF.